The 19 T cell receptor beta chains in this list originate from one sample, sequenced in a study of cytomegalovirus exposure and HLA in healthy donors. This PCR relied on a set of 60 Vbeta primers and 13 Jbeta primers. Sequenced by immunoSEQ multiplex PCR; TCRdb stores in-frame clones only, minus some. The sample shows a few hundred thousand clones, about 90% of them seen only once. Sequenced: PBMCs. The receptors originated from a girl between 2 and 10 years old in good health and CMV-seronegative.

The rearrangement uses TRBV5-1 and TRBJ2-1; D remains unclear. Looked up from germline, CDR1 is SGHRS and CDR2 is YFSETQ. CDR3 length: 11 amino acids. Trimming removed 1 base from V and 9 bases from J, with 5 bases in between. CDR3 bases: TGCGCCAGCAGCTTGTTTATTGAGCAGTTCTTC. Translated: CASSLFIEQFF.

The chain recombines TRBV5-6 with TRBJ1-5; 10 nucleotides line up with TRBD1. Germline values: CDR1 SGHDT, CDR2 YYEEEE. The CDR3 has 15 residues. V shed 0 bases and J 6 bases; nucleotides not matched to a gene: 3. The CDR3 DNA follows: TGTGCCAGCAGCTTGGATGGGACAGGGGCTCAGCCCCAGCATTTT. Protein product: CASSLDGTGAQPQHF.

There are a few counts of this clone. The chain recombines TRBV6-1 with TRBJ1-3, with D unresolved. The CDR3 covers 14 residues. The V gene lost 2 bases and the J gene lost 4 bases, with 9 bases spanning the gap. Germline CDR1 reads MNHNS; CDR2 reads SASEGT. CDR3 amino acids: CASSESGRGNTIYF. CDR3 coding DNA: TGTGCCAGCAGTGAATCAGGCAGAGGAAACACCATATATTTT.

The rearrangement links TRBV14 to TRBJ2-1; D is perhaps TRBD2 (5 bases). With 0 bases removed from V and 2 bases from J, the gap between germline ends came to 17 bases. This CDR3 spans 18 amino acids. Germline V gene lookup returns CDR1 SGHDN and CDR2 FVKESK. For the CDR3, the DNA is TGTGCCAGCAGCCAAGATGTCTTGTCGGACTCCGCCTACAATGAGCAGTTCTTC. Amino acids: CASSQDVLSDSAYNEQFF. The full variable domain, completed using reference TRBV14 and TRBJ2-1, is EAGVTQFPSHSVIEKGQTVTLRCDPISGHDNLYWYRRVMGKEIKFLLHFVKESKQDESGMPNNRFLAERTGGTYSTLKVQPAELEDSGVYFCASSQDVLSDSAYNEQFFGPGTRLTVL.

This clone was seen more than once but under ten times. The chain links TRBV5-1 to TRBJ2-5, with TRBD2 matching over 8 bases. From germline, CDR1 is SGHRS and CDR2 YFSETQ. The J segment lost 4 bases and the V segment lost 0 bases, leaving 2 bases of the junction unmatched. The CDR3 consists of 14 residues. CDR3 in amino acids: CASSLAGGPETQYF. The CDR3 region has the DNA TGCGCCAGCAGCTTGGCGGGGGGGCCAGAGACCCAGTACTTC. The full variable domain, with the rest looked up from reference TRBV5-1 and TRBJ2-5, is KAGVTQTPRYLIKTRGQQVTLSCSPISGHRSVSWYQQTPGQGLQFLFEYFSETQRNKGNFPGRFSGRQFSNSRSEMNVSTLELGDSALYLCASSLAGGPETQYFGPGTRLLVL.

The CDR3 sequence is CASSLFSDNTEAFF. CDR3 bases: TGCGCCAGCAGCTTGTTTTCAGATAACACTGAAGCTTTCTTT. The J gene is TRBJ1-1, the V gene TRBV5-1; D call uncertain. Trimming removed 1 base from V and 2 bases from J, with 9 bases in between. The germline V gene has CDR1 SGHRS and CDR2 YFSETQ. This CDR3 spans 14 amino acids. Variable domain in full (rest from reference TRBV5-1 and TRBJ1-1): KAGVTQTPRYLIKTRGQQVTLSCSPISGHRSVSWYQQTPGQGLQFLFEYFSETQRNKGNFPGRFSGRQFSNSRSEMNVSTLELGDSALYLCASSLFSDNTEAFFGQGTRLTVV.

The chain employs TRBV7-9 and TRBJ2-5, with D possibly being TRBD1 (7 bases). This CDR3 region has 14 residues. CDR1 is SEHNR, CDR2 FQNEAQ, per germline (reference sequence). Trimming took off 4 bases at V and 6 bases at J, with 15 bases between the two ends. The CDR3 loop is CASSSSGGRKTQYF. DNA of the CDR3: TGTGCCAGCAGCTCCTCAGGGGGGCGAAAGACCCAGTACTTC.

This sequence joins TRBV7-8 and TRBJ1-3, with D uncertain. CDR3 length: 15 amino acids. V was pared by 5 bases and J by 4 bases, with 15 bases between. Germline values: CDR1 SGHVS, CDR2 FQNEAQ. CDR3 sequence reads: CASSPSRSQGNTIYF. CDR3 bases: TGTGCCAGCAGCCCCTCCCGGTCTCAAGGAAACACCATATATTTT.

This chain connects TRBV6-5 to TRBJ1-1, with D perhaps TRBD1 (5 bases). Germline loops: CDR1 MNHEY, CDR2 SVGAGI. V was clipped by 2 bases and J by 4 bases, with 17 bases between them. The CDR3 covers 16 residues. The CDR3 here is CASSYGAGPRSTEAFF. As DNA, the CDR3 is TGTGCCAGCAGTTACGGGGCAGGCCCGCGGAGCACTGAAGCTTTCTTT.

CDR3 in DNA: TGCAGCGTCGGTTCCAATGAGCAGTTCTTC. Its translation is CSVGSNEQFF. The chain uses TRBV29-1 and TRBJ2-1; D unclear. Per the germline V gene, CDR1 is SQVTM and CDR2 is ANQGSEA. The CDR3 is 10 amino acids. Trimming shortened V by 6 bases and J by 6 bases, and 6 bases separated the two germline ends.

The chain has TRBV2 and TRBJ2-3, with 9 bases fitting TRBD2. J gave up 5 bases and V 1 base, and 7 bases lay outside the gene matches. The CDR3 contains 16 residues. Germline V gene lookup returns CDR1 SNHLY and CDR2 FYNNEI. The CDR3 nucleotides are TGTGCCAGCAGTGAAGGCGCGGGAGGGCACGGAGATACGCAGTATTTT. Translating it yields CASSEGAGGHGDTQYF.

The V gene is TRBV18, the J gene TRBJ1-5; no clear D. The CDR3 loop spans 13 amino acids. Germline CDR1 is KGHSH and CDR2 is LQKENI. V gave up 3 bases and J gave up 4 bases, with 7 bases separating them. In DNA, the CDR3 is TGTGCCAGCTCACCGTCGGGTAATCAGCCCCAGCATTTT. Translation gives CASSPSGNQPQHF.

The chain combines TRBV6-5 with TRBJ2-7; no clear D gene. This CDR3 contains 13 residues. V was clipped by 6 bases and J by 2 bases, with 11 bases between them. The germline CDR1 and CDR2 sequences are MNHEY and SVGAGI. CDR3 in amino acids: CASRLAEAYEQYF. CDR3 in DNA: TGTGCCAGCAGATTAGCCGAAGCCTACGAGCAGTACTTC.

The J gene is TRBJ2-3, the V gene TRBV4-1; 10 bases are a match to TRBD2. CDR1 is MGHRA and CDR2 is YSYEKL in the germline V gene. With V trimmed by 4 bases and J by 4 bases, 8 bases remained unmatched. CDR3 length: 16 amino acids. The CDR3 spells CASSPDWGLASDTQYF. For the CDR3, the DNA is TGCGCCAGCAGCCCAGACTGGGGACTAGCGTCAGATACGCAGTATTTT.

The chain has TRBV6-4 and TRBJ2-3; 7 nucleotides align to TRBD1. This CDR3 is 15 amino acids long. From germline, CDR1 is MRHNA and CDR2 SNTAGT. The V segment lost 10 bases and the J segment 1 base; nucleotides outside the gene matches: 11. CDR3 sequence: CATTRTGLGTDTQYF. The CDR3 DNA reads TGTGCCACCACTCGGACAGGTCTGGGCACAGATACGCAGTATTTT.

V and J are TRBV23-1 and TRBJ2-7, with TRBD1 matching over 8 bases. TRBV23-1 is recorded as an ORF, its role being uncertain. This CDR3 spans 21 amino acids. J gave up 1 base and V 3 bases, and 23 bases lay outside the gene matches. The DNA for the CDR3 is TGCGCCAGCAGTCACCCCCAAATCCACCAGGCCGGGACAGGCTTTTCCTACGAGCAGTACTTC. Its translation is CASSHPQIHQAGTGFSYEQYF.

The chain is built from TRBV2 and TRBJ1-1; 7 bases line up with TRBD1. Germline V gene lookup returns CDR1 SNHLY and CDR2 FYNNEI. The CDR3 contains 14 residues. Trimming removed 5 bases from V and 5 bases from J; junction bases left unmatched: 8. CDR3 bases: TGTGCCAGCAGTAACACAGGGGAGAGGACTGAAGCTTTCTTT. It translates to CASSNTGERTEAFF.

The chain has TRBV10-3 and TRBJ1-2, with D perhaps matching TRBD1 (5 bases). This CDR3 has 15 amino acids. CDR1 is ENHRY and CDR2 is SYGVKD in the germline V gene. Between the trimmed V and J ends, which lost 6 bases and 2 bases, there was a span of 16 bases. The CDR3 nucleotides read TGTGCCATCAGGGGACTGGGGGTCGGGAACTATGGCTACACCTTC. Protein: CAIRGLGVGNYGYTF.

The chain is built from TRBV28 and TRBJ2-2; D is ambiguous. This CDR3 is built from 15 residues. Between the trimmed V and J ends, which lost 7 bases and 1 base, there was a span of 13 bases. The germline V gene encodes CDR1 MDHEN and CDR2 SYDVKM. The CDR3 region has the DNA TGTGCCAGCACCCATTTGACAATGAACACCGGGGAGCTGTTTTTT. Protein product: CASTHLTMNTGELFF. Filled out from reference TRBV28 and TRBJ2-2, the complete variable domain reads DVKVTQSSRYLVKRTGEKVFLECVQDMDHENMFWYRQDPGLGLRLIYFSYDVKMKEKGDIPEGYSVSREKKERFSLILESASTNQTSMYLCASTHLTMNTGELFFGEGSRLTVL.